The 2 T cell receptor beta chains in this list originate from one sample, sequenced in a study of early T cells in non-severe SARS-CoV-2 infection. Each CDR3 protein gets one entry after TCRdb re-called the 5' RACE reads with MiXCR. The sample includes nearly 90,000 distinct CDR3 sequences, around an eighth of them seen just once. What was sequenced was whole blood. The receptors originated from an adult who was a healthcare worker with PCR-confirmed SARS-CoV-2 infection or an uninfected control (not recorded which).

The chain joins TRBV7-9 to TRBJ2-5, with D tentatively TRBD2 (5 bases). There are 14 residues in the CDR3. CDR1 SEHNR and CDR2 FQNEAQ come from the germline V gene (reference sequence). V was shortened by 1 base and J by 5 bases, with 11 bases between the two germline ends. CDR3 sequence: CASSLGIGGETQYF. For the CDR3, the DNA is TGTGCCAGCAGCTTAGGTATCGGCGGGGAGACCCAGTACTTC.

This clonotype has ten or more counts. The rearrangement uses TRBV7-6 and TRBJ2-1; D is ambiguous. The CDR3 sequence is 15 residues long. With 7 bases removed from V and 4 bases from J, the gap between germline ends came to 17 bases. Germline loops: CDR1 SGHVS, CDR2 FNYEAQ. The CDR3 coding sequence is TGTGCCAGCACCGTGCGGCTGGGTACTTACAATGAGCAGTTCTTC. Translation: CASTVRLGTYNEQFF.